The 20 T cell receptor beta chains in this list originate from one sample, sequenced in a study of blood T cell repertoires in COVID-19. Repertoires were generated with immunoSEQ multiplex PCR, while TCRdb's copy carries only in-frame clones and drops some. The sample yields approximately 250,000 clones, around 93% seen once. The sample comprised PBMCs or T cells enriched from blood (not recorded which). The receptors originated from a man aged 40-49 years who had been exposed to COVID-19.

The chain is built from TRBV4-3 and TRBJ2-1, with D unresolved. The length of the CDR3 is 15 residues. The germline V gene has CDR1 LGHNA and CDR2 YSLEER. Trimming cost V 0 bases and J 5 bases, with 11 bases left between them. The CDR3 bases are TGCGCCAGCAGCCAAGATCGAGTAACTAACAATGAGCAGTTCTTC. Protein: CASSQDRVTNNEQFF.

This chain uses TRBV10-3 with TRBJ1-2; D remains ambiguous. The CDR3 loop spans 13 amino acids. V shed 5 bases and J shed 2 bases, with 9 bases lying between them. From germline, CDR1 is ENHRY and CDR2 SYGVKD. CDR3 sequence: CAISLGENYGYTF. CDR3 nucleotide sequence: TGTGCCATCAGTCTTGGTGAGAACTATGGCTACACCTTC.

This clone was observed a single time. The chain combines TRBV6-2 or TRBV6-3 with TRBJ2-3; D remains ambiguous. There are 15 residues in the CDR3. Germline lookup yields CDR1 MNHEY and CDR2 SVGEGT. V was pared by 2 bases and J by 1 base, with 10 bases between. DNA of the CDR3: TGTGCCAGCAGTTACAACAGCCCCGGCACAGATACGCAGTATTTT. Its protein product is CASSYNSPGTDTQYF.

With respect to this clone: Other DNA sequences in this sample translate to the same CDR3. The V gene is TRBV30, the J gene TRBJ1-5; no definite D call. CDR1 is GTSNPN, CDR2 SVGIG, per germline (reference sequence). CDR3 length: 13 amino acids. With 2 bases removed from V and 0 bases from J, the gap between germline ends came to 5 bases. The CDR3 spells CAWSLGSNQPQHF. The CDR3 DNA follows: TGTGCCTGGAGTCTAGGTAGCAATCAGCCCCAGCATTTT.

V gene TRBV6-1 combines with J gene TRBJ2-7; 7 bases are shared with TRBD2. The trim removed 0 bases at V and 3 bases at J, leaving 11 bases unmatched. CDR3 size: 17 residues. The germline V gene has CDR1 MNHNS and CDR2 SASEGT. The CDR3 sequence: CASSEAGGSGKLYEQYF. The CDR3 DNA sequence: TGTGCCAGCAGTGAAGCAGGTGGGAGCGGGAAACTCTACGAGCAGTACTTC.

The rearrangement uses TRBV30 and TRBJ2-3, with 7 bases identical to TRBD2. With 6 bases clipped from V and 2 bases from J, the junction kept 11 bases outside the gene matches. Germline CDR1 and CDR2: GTSNPN and SVGIG (reference sequence). This CDR3 comprises 15 residues. The CDR3 nucleotides are TGTGCCTGCGTGACTAGCCCTTACCACACAGATACGCAGTATTTT. Translating gives CACVTSPYHTDTQYF.

This clone occurred a few times. This rearrangement joins TRBV2 to TRBJ1-1; 10 nucleotides align to TRBD1. V shed 1 base, J shed 5 bases, and the junction held 4 bases outside the gene matches. CDR3 size: 15 residues. Germline V gene data show CDR1 as SNHLY and CDR2 as FYNNEI. CDR3 coding DNA: TGTGCCAGCAGTGAAGGGGGACAGGGGCGGACTGAAGCTTTCTTT. Its translation is CASSEGGQGRTEAFF.

This chain links TRBV30 with TRBJ2-7, with 7 bases aligning to TRBD2. CDR3 length equals 14 residues. Germline CDR1 is GTSNPN and CDR2 is SVGIG (reference sequence). After removal of 2 bases from V and 6 bases from J, the junction contained 10 bases not matched to a gene. For the CDR3, the DNA is TGTGCCTGGAGTCGCCTTAGTGGGGAGGGCGAGCAGTACTTC. Encoded protein: CAWSRLSGEGEQYF.

This clone was counted only a few times. The chain uses TRBV4-1 and TRBJ1-5, with D possibly matching TRBD1 (6 bases). In germline, CDR1 is MGHRA, CDR2 YSYEKL. V lost 0 bases, J lost 4 bases, and 10 bases lay in between. The CDR3 extends over 15 amino acids. The CDR3 DNA is TGCGCCAGCAGCCAAGAGGGGGGGCTAAATCAGCCCCAGCATTTT. This sequence encodes CASSQEGGLNQPQHF.

The rearrangement links TRBV9 to TRBJ1-4, with D possibly matching TRBD1 (6 bases). V was pared by 0 bases and J by 6 bases, with 12 bases between. CDR3 size: 15 residues. Germline loops: CDR1 SGDLS, CDR2 YYNGEE. The CDR3: CASSVGTGMDEKLFF. The CDR3 DNA sequence: TGTGCCAGCAGCGTAGGTACAGGGATGGATGAAAAACTGTTTTTT.

The chain has TRBV11-2 and TRBJ1-4; D ambiguous. V was cut by 6 bases and J by 0 bases, with 8 bases left in between. Germline CDR1 reads SGHAT; CDR2 reads FQNNGV. The CDR3 totals 14 residues. The DNA for the CDR3 is TGTGCCAGCAGGCCACGGGCAACTAATGAAAAACTGTTTTTT. Translation gives CASRPRATNEKLFF. The full variable domain, rest sourced from reference TRBV11-2 and TRBJ1-4, is EAGVAQSPRYKIIEKRQSVAFWCNPISGHATLYWYQQILGQGPKLLIQFQNNGVVDDSQLPKDRFSAERLKGVDSTLKIQPAKLEDSAVYLCASRPRATNEKLFFGSGTQLSVL.

The gene calls are TRBV28 and TRBJ1-1; D not certain. Germline lookup yields CDR1 MDHEN and CDR2 SYDVKM. V lost 6 bases, J lost 0 bases, and 5 bases lay in between. The CDR3 consists of 12 residues. Here the CDR3 DNA reads TGTGCCAGCAGATGGCTGAACACTGAAGCTTTCTTT. This translates into CASRWLNTEAFF.

This chain connects TRBV19 to TRBJ1-3; D is uncertain. This CDR3 is built from 14 residues. V was cut by 2 bases and J by 0 bases, with 5 bases left in between. The germline CDR1 and CDR2 sequences are LNHDA and SQIVND (reference sequence). The DNA of the CDR3 is TGTGCCAGTAGTATACGGGGCTCTGGAAACACCATATATTTT. Its protein product is CASSIRGSGNTIYF.

There are a few counts of this clone. The V call is TRBV30, the J call TRBJ2-3, with D perhaps matching TRBD2 (6 bases). Germline V gives CDR1 GTSNPN, CDR2 SVGIG (reference sequence). Between the trimmed V and J ends, which lost 5 bases and 4 bases, there was a span of 22 bases. The CDR3 has 16 residues. The CDR3 bases are TGTGCCTGGGGGCTGGGGGGAAACCCAGGATCAGATACGCAGTATTTT. Translation: CAWGLGGNPGSDTQYF.

This clone appeared once. V is TRBV4-2 and J is TRBJ2-1, with D unclear. Trimming removed 1 base from V and 10 bases from J, with 11 bases in between. CDR1 is LGHNA, CDR2 YNFKEQ, per germline. This CDR3 is 13 amino acids long. The CDR3, as DNA: TGTGCCAGCAGCCAAGTTCAGTCAGCGGAGCAGTTCTTC. Protein sequence: CASSQVQSAEQFF.

This sequence joins TRBV29-1 and TRBJ2-7; no definite D call. The CDR3 runs to 15 residues. Germline loops: CDR1 SQVTM, CDR2 ANQGSEA. Trimming left V 2 bases short and J 1 base short, with 15 bases between. The CDR3 here is CSVETERELSYEQYF. DNA of the CDR3: TGCAGCGTTGAAACGGAACGAGAACTATCCTACGAGCAGTACTTC.

V gene TRBV19 combines with J gene TRBJ1-1; D not certain. Trimming shortened V by 4 bases and J by 2 bases, and 2 bases separated the two germline ends. CDR3 length: 11 residues. Germline-derived CDR1 and CDR2 are LNHDA and SQIVND (reference sequence). CDR3 amino acids: CASSTNTEAFF. In DNA, the CDR3 is TGTGCCAGTAGTACTAACACTGAAGCTTTCTTT.

V and J are TRBV3-1 (or the pseudogene TRBV3-2) and TRBJ2-5; the match to TRBD1 covers 8 bases. J was trimmed by 5 bases and V by 0 bases; bases with no gene match: 2. Germline CDR1 LGHDT, CDR2 YNNKEL (reference sequence). The CDR3 contains 14 residues. The CDR3 sequence: CASSQEDRVETQYF. Here the CDR3 DNA reads TGTGCCAGCAGCCAAGAGGACAGGGTGGAGACCCAGTACTTC.

This clone appeared a single time. The gene calls are TRBV5-8 and TRBJ1-3, with TRBD1 matching 8 bases. V lost 0 bases, J lost 8 bases, and 7 bases stayed unmatched. Germline CDR1 is SGHTS and CDR2 is YDEGEE. The CDR3 totals 15 residues. CDR3 in amino acids: CASSLESTGGDTIYF. The CDR3 DNA follows: TGTGCCAGCAGCTTGGAATCCACAGGGGGAGACACCATATATTTT.

The rearrangement links TRBV24-1 to TRBJ2-2, with 9 bases lining up with TRBD2. Germline V gene data show CDR1 as KGHDR and CDR2 as SFDVKD. The V and J ends lost 3 bases and 2 bases, in that order; junction bases with no gene match: 3. There are 16 residues in the CDR3. The CDR3 sequence: CATSDPTSGNTGELFF. CDR3 in DNA: TGTGCCACCAGTGATCCGACTAGCGGTAACACCGGGGAGCTGTTTTTT.